One and the same sample provided the 26 T cell receptor beta chains below, sequenced in a study of blood T cell repertoires in COVID-19. Sequencing used immunoSEQ multiplex PCR; TCRdb keeps in-frame clones, though not all of them. The sample holds 150,000 to 200,000 clones; roughly 90% are singletons and the top ten take 0.75% to 0.95%. The sequenced sample consisted of peripheral blood. Every receptor here comes from a woman in her sixties or seventies with acute or convalescent COVID-19.

The V and J genes are TRBV18 and TRBJ1-4; 9 bases align to TRBD1. V dropped 6 bases and J dropped 3; count of bases not matched to a gene: 8. This CDR3 is built from 16 residues. CDR1 and CDR2 from the germline V gene are KGHSH and LQKENI. As DNA, the CDR3 is TGTGCCAGCTCCCCCAGACAGGGGGGATCTAATGAAAAACTGTTTTTT. Amino acids: CASSPRQGGSNEKLFF.

The CDR3 region is CASSSQGGSYEKLFF. The CDR3 nucleotides are TGCGCCAGCAGCTCCCAGGGGGGCAGTTATGAAAAACTGTTTTTT. V is TRBV5-1 and J is TRBJ1-4; 7 bases are shared with TRBD1. With V trimmed by 3 bases and J by 6 bases, 8 bases remained unmatched. Germline loops: CDR1 SGHRS, CDR2 YFSETQ. The CDR3 spans 15 residues.

The V and J genes are TRBV10-3 and TRBJ2-7; 9 bases match TRBD1. J gave up 5 bases and V 0 bases, and 8 bases lay outside the gene matches. This CDR3 is 16 amino acids long. Germline V gene lookup returns CDR1 ENHRY and CDR2 SYGVKD. DNA for the CDR3: TGTGCCATCAGTGAGTCCCCGGGACAGGGTCAAAACGAGCAGTACTTC. Translated, it gives CAISESPGQGQNEQYF.

The chain combines TRBV5-1 with TRBJ1-1; possible D gene TRBD1, 6 bases. Trimming shortened V by 1 base and J by 6 bases, and 10 bases separated the two germline ends. The CDR3 is 13 amino acids. Looked up from germline, CDR1 is SGHRS and CDR2 is YFSETQ. CDR3 DNA: TGCGCCAGCAGCTTGCCCGGACAGCCTGAAGCTTTCTTT. Residues: CASSLPGQPEAFF.

The genes are TRBV6-1 and TRBJ2-5, with TRBD2 matching 8 bases. The germline CDR1 and CDR2 sequences are MNHNS and SASEGT. V lost 5 bases to trimming and J lost 2 bases; unmatched junction nucleotides: 10. The CDR3 has 16 residues. This CDR3 is CASSKGLTGGQETQYF. For the CDR3, the DNA is TGTGCCAGCAGTAAAGGTTTGACGGGAGGGCAAGAGACCCAGTACTTC.

The chain joins TRBV19 to TRBJ2-3, with D possibly being TRBD2 (7 bases). The CDR3 contains 14 residues. From germline, CDR1 is LNHDA and CDR2 SQIVND (reference sequence). Deletions cut 2 bases from V and 8 bases from J, with 14 bases between. This CDR3 is CASSILRGRGTQYF. The CDR3 DNA reads TGTGCCAGTAGTATACTGCGGGGGCGAGGTACGCAGTATTTT.

This chain joins TRBV7-2 and TRBJ2-2; 8 bases are a match to TRBD1. Germline CDR1 reads SGHTA; CDR2 reads FQGNSA. J lost 6 bases, V lost 4 bases, and 4 bases had no gene match. The CDR3 is 14 residues long. The CDR3 here is CASSYAQGAGELFF. DNA of the CDR3: TGTGCCAGCAGCTACGCACAGGGGGCCGGGGAGCTGTTTTTT.

A few counts support this clone. J is TRBJ2-3 and V is TRBV4-2, with TRBD2 identical over 8 bases. J was trimmed by 6 bases and V by 1 base; bases with no gene match: 6. This CDR3 has 15 amino acids. Germline CDR1 is LGHNA and CDR2 is YNFKEQ. Written as DNA, the CDR3 is TGTGCCAGCAGCCAAGGGAACGGGGGGGCCGATACGCAGTATTTT. As protein: CASSQGNGGADTQYF.

This clone was found once. The chain recombines TRBV5-5 with TRBJ1-4; tentative D call: TRBD1 (6 bases). CDR1 SGHKS and CDR2 YYEKEE come from the germline V gene (reference sequence). Trimming took off 4 bases at V and 2 bases at J, with 6 bases between the two ends. The CDR3 is 13 amino acids. The CDR3 DNA reads TGTGCCAGCAGCAGGGGGACTAATGAAAAACTGTTTTTT. Translated, it gives CASSRGTNEKLFF.

As DNA, the CDR3 is TGCGCCAGCAGCTTGGGCGTGACAGACGGGGGAAACACCATATATTTT. Its protein product is CASSLGVTDGGNTIYF. V is TRBV5-1 and J is TRBJ1-3, with D tentatively TRBD1 (5 bases). Trimming shortened V by 0 bases and J by 4 bases, and 14 bases separated the two germline ends. The CDR3 runs to 16 residues. Germline V gene data show CDR1 as SGHRS and CDR2 as YFSETQ.

The V call is TRBV5-1, the J call TRBJ1-1; 9 positions match TRBD1. The V gene end was trimmed by 8 bases and the J gene end by 11 bases; junction bases not matched to a gene: 19. This CDR3 comprises 15 residues. Germline V gene sequence: CDR1 SGHRS, CDR2 YFSETQ. The CDR3 nucleotides read TGCGCCAGTAACAGGGGGCGGAATTCGGAATTCGGGGCTTTCTTT. Its protein product is CASNRGRNSEFGAFF.

The J gene is TRBJ2-2, the V gene TRBV28, with D uncertain. The germline V gene has CDR1 MDHEN and CDR2 SYDVKM. The CDR3 spans 12 residues. V was pared by 3 bases and J by 7 bases, with 6 bases between. The CDR3 loop is CASSFTGGELFF. DNA of the CDR3: TGTGCCAGCAGTTTTACGGGCGGGGAGCTGTTTTTT.

The V call is TRBV5-6, the J call TRBJ2-7, with D possibly being TRBD1 (6 bases). The CDR3 is 12 residues long. Germline CDR1 reads SGHDT; CDR2 reads YYEEEE. V was shortened by 5 bases and J by 4 bases, with 10 bases between the two germline ends. As DNA, the CDR3 is TGTGCCAGCAGGTTACAGGGTTACGAGCAGTACTTC. Amino acids: CASRLQGYEQYF.

This clone was observed a single time. DNA of the CDR3: TGTGCCAGCAGTGGAGACAGGGCCGGGAATGAAAAACTGTTTTTT. Amino acid sequence: CASSGDRAGNEKLFF. The gene calls are TRBV2 and TRBJ1-4; 7 bases are a match to TRBD1. Germline CDR1 SNHLY, CDR2 FYNNEI. CDR3 length: 15 residues. After removal of 4 bases from V and 5 bases from J, the junction contained 7 bases not matched to a gene. Together with reference TRBV2 and TRBJ1-4, the CDR3 gives the full variable domain: EPEVTQTPSHQVTQMGQEVILRCVPISNHLYFYWYRQILGQKVEFLVSFYNNEISEKSEIFDDQFSVERPDGSNFTLKIRSTKLEDSAMYFCASSGDRAGNEKLFFGSGTQLSVL.

This clone has just one count. The V gene is TRBV6-2 or TRBV6-3, the J gene TRBJ2-7; perhaps TRBD2 as D (5 bases). Germline V CDR1 and CDR2: MNHEY, SVGEGT. The V gene lost 2 bases and the J gene lost 0 bases, with 20 bases spanning the gap. This CDR3 is built from 18 residues. The CDR3 sequence is CASSYEEGGRLSSYEQYF. The CDR3 region has the DNA TGTGCCAGCAGTTACGAGGAAGGCGGGCGTCTAAGCTCCTACGAGCAGTACTTC.

This clone was picked up one time. The chain carries TRBV29-1 and TRBJ1-1; 7 bases fit TRBD1. Trimming cost V 6 bases and J 4 bases; bases outside gene matches: 5. Germline CDR1 and CDR2: SQVTM and ANQGSEA. This CDR3 is 12 amino acids long. The chain's CDR3 is CSVRQGPTEAFF. In DNA form, the CDR3 reads TGCAGCGTCAGACAGGGCCCCACTGAAGCTTTCTTT.

V usage is TRBV6-5 and J usage is TRBJ2-4, with D possibly matching TRBD2 (5 bases). The CDR3 spans 16 residues. The germline gives CDR1 MNHEY, CDR2 SVGAGI. V lost 2 bases and J 0 bases, leaving 11 bases between the germline ends. The CDR3: CASSYVVGLAKNIQYF. The DNA of the CDR3 is TGTGCCAGCAGTTACGTGGTAGGACTAGCCAAAAACATTCAGTACTTC.

This chain connects TRBV3-1 (or the pseudogene TRBV3-2) to TRBJ1-3; possible D gene TRBD1, 6 bases. V dropped 1 base and J dropped 4 bases, with 8 bases sitting between them. This CDR3 contains 14 residues. From germline, CDR1 is LGHDT and CDR2 YNNKEL (reference sequence). CDR3 in DNA: TGTGCCAGCAGCCAAGTGGACAGAGGAAACACCATATATTTT. Protein: CASSQVDRGNTIYF.

The chain couples TRBV19 to TRBJ1-1, with TRBD1 matching 10 bases. Germline V gene sequence: CDR1 LNHDA, CDR2 SQIVND (reference sequence). This CDR3 has 15 amino acids. V shed 5 bases, J shed 6 bases, and the junction held 9 bases outside the gene matches. The CDR3 region has the DNA TGTGCCAGTAGTCCCCCGGGACAGGGGAAGGCTGAAGCTTTCTTT. Residues: CASSPPGQGKAEAFF.

The V gene is TRBV10-2, the J gene TRBJ1-2, with no clear D. The germline CDR1 and CDR2 sequences are WSHSY and SAAADI. This CDR3 has 12 residues. Between the trimmed V and J ends, which lost 4 bases and 2 bases, there was a span of 5 bases. CDR3 sequence: CASSAVNYGYTF. The CDR3 nucleotides read TGCGCCAGCAGTGCGGTAAACTATGGCTACACCTTC.

The rearrangement links TRBV25-1 to TRBJ2-1; 7 positions match TRBD2. Germline CDR1 reads MGHDK; CDR2 reads SYGVNS. The CDR3 totals 15 residues. V gave up 1 base and J gave up 4 bases; unmatched junction bases: 4. The CDR3 DNA follows: TGTGCCAGCAGTGAATCTAGCGGCCTTTACAATGAGCAGTTCTTC. This gives the protein CASSESSGLYNEQFF.

This chain joins TRBV19 and TRBJ1-1; 7 bases line up with TRBD1. The CDR3 contains 17 residues. The germline V gene has CDR1 LNHDA and CDR2 SQIVND (reference sequence). V was clipped by 5 bases and J by 0 bases; unmatched bases: 12. The CDR3, as DNA: TGTGCCAGTAGTTCCATACAGGGGATGCTGATGAACACTGAAGCTTTCTTT. This sequence encodes CASSSIQGMLMNTEAFF.

The chain uses TRBV5-1 and TRBJ1-6, with 8 bases that match TRBD1. The CDR3 contains 14 residues. Unmatched junction bases numbered 1, after V lost 0 bases and J lost 8 bases. Per the germline V gene, CDR1 is SGHRS and CDR2 is YFSETQ. CDR3 sequence (DNA): TGCGCCAGCAGCTTGGGGGACAGGTATTCACCCCTCCACTTT. It is translated as CASSLGDRYSPLHF.

CDR3: CASTPGLAGGGRSYNEQFF. Written as DNA, the CDR3 is TGTGCCAGCACCCCTGGACTAGCGGGGGGAGGTCGCTCCTACAATGAGCAGTTCTTC. The chain carries TRBV11-2 and TRBJ2-1; 14 bases line up with TRBD2. Trimming at V came to 7 bases and at J to 0 bases, leaving 11 bases not matched to a gene. There are 19 residues in the CDR3. Germline loops: CDR1 SGHAT, CDR2 FQNNGV.

The CDR3 region has the DNA TGTGCCAGCAACCCAGGACAGGGCGGCGGCTACACCTTC. Protein sequence: CASNPGQGGGYTF. The genes are TRBV5-4 and TRBJ1-2, with 8 bases identical to TRBD1. CDR3 length: 13 residues. Trimming took 6 bases from V and 8 from J; bases not matched to a gene: 9. Germline V CDR1 and CDR2: SGHNT, YYREEE (reference sequence).

The chain carries TRBV3-1 (or the pseudogene TRBV3-2) and TRBJ1-6, with TRBD1 identical over 9 bases. Trimming removed 10 bases from V and 7 bases from J; junction bases left unmatched: 5. CDR3 size: 13 residues. Germline CDR1 and CDR2: LGHDT and YNNKEL (reference sequence). CDR3 DNA: TGTGCCACCACAGGGGGCGGCAATTCACCCCTCCACTTT. Translation gives CATTGGGNSPLHF.